This TCR beta chain was sequenced in a study of blood T cell repertoires in COVID-19. The overall study: The origin of the acute and convalescent COVID-19 samples was the United States, Italy and Spain. T cells, B-cell-depleted T cells, or PBMCs supplied cDNA or gDNA.

The length of the CDR3 is 16 residues. Germline V gene lookup returns CDR1 SGHDT and CDR2 YYEEEE. V lost 0 bases to trimming and J lost 5 bases, with 14 bases between them. Assay: immunoSEQ multiplex PCR; the TCRdb copy retains only in-frame clones and omits some. The sample carries 90,000 to 120,000 clones, roughly 80% recorded once. Input material: peripheral blood. This sequence originates from a man in his 70s with active or convalescent COVID-19. This chain links TRBV5-6 with TRBJ2-2; D is possibly TRBD1 (5 bases). CDR3 protein: CASSLVLTGDTGELFF. The DNA for the CDR3 is TGTGCCAGCAGCTTGGTTCTTACAGGAGATACCGGGGAGCTGTTTTTT.